The sequence of this T cell receptor beta chain was determined in a study of patients and donors after allogeneic stem cell transplantation. The CDR3 consists of 14 residues. V lost 4 bases, J lost 0 bases, and 9 bases lay in between. Germline-derived CDR1 and CDR2 are LGHDT and YNNKEL (reference sequence). TCRdb re-derived calls from the RT-PCR reads in MiXCR, one entry per CDR3 protein. The data show about 410,000 distinct CDR3 sequences, with about a sixth seen just once and less than 8.5% held by the top ten. Sequenced: blood, either unsorted or a sorted T cell fraction (not recorded which). The chain joins TRBV3-1 to TRBJ2-5; perhaps TRBD2 as D (5 bases). The clonotype was recovered from a human donor who was either an allogeneic HSCT recipient or a stem cell or donor lymphocyte infusion donor (not recorded which). It is not recorded whose cells these are; they may come from a transplant donor. The CDR3, as DNA: TGTGCCAGCAGCCGTGCCGGGAACCAAGAGACCCAGTACTTC. Amino acid sequence: CASSRAGNQETQYF.